This TCR beta chain is drawn from a study of T cells in Graves' hyperthyroidism and ophthalmopathy. Notes on the study in general: The model's output predicted ophthalmopathy at a median of around 6.9 months prior to onset. Blood shared most expanded thyroid clonotypes above 0.001.

Diagnosis relied on clinical symptoms, serum thyroxine and TRAb, thyroid ultrasound and orbital computed tomography. Amplification of TCR beta CDR3 regions used RNA as the template. Carried out on the TCR CDR3, a first-round RT-PCR used the HTBI primer set. TCRdb re-called the multiplex PCR reads through MiXCR, storing one row per CDR3 protein. The data hold under 700,000 distinct CDR3 sequences, with 40% to 55% observed a single time. The V gene lost 6 bases and the J gene lost 4 bases, with 19 bases spanning the gap. Germline CDR1 MGHDK, CDR2 SYGVNS. The CDR3 spans 15 residues. This clonotype was found a few times. The antigen remains undetermined.

Input material: peripheral blood or thyroid tissue (not recorded which). The chain is built from TRBV25-1 and TRBJ2-7, with TRBD1 as a possible D gene (5 bases). The clonotype originates from a woman younger than 30 with Graves' hyperthyroidism. The CDR3 loop reads CASSSPQQVGYEQYF. CDR3 DNA: TGTGCCAGCAGCAGCCCACAACAGGTTGGATACGAGCAGTACTTC.